A selection of T cell receptor beta chains follows, all from one sample in a study of regulatory T cells in long-lasting Graves disease. TCRdb ran MiXCR on the multiplex PCR reads and lists one entry per CDR3 protein. Of under 700,000 distinct CDR3 sequences in the sample, roughly 16% were seen once. These records were also assigned to another study, of T cells in Graves' hyperthyroidism and ophthalmopathy.

The source material was peripheral blood mononuclear cells (PBMCs), sampled at new diagnosis, from a patient treated with antithyroid drugs. The origin of the receptors is a woman aged 35-65 years with Graves disease. Each CDR3 is given with its conserved first and last residue. A D gene is named only where the DNA matches it firmly.

cdr3_aa: CAWSVGVDFGDGYTF; j_call: TRBJ1-2; v_call: TRBV30; d_call: -
cdr3_aa: CATSQTGELFF; j_call: TRBJ2-2; v_call: TRBV24-1; d_call: -
cdr3_aa: CASSLEGSGNEQFF; j_call: TRBJ2-1; v_call: TRBV11-2; d_call: TRBD2
cdr3_aa: CASSQGTDHSGANVLTF; j_call: TRBJ2-6; v_call: TRBV3-1; d_call: -
cdr3_aa: CASSPPRAFMGEQYF; j_call: TRBJ2-7; v_call: TRBV7-8; d_call: -
cdr3_aa: CASSHSAGGGDTQYF; j_call: TRBJ2-3; v_call: TRBV3-1; d_call: TRBD2
cdr3_aa: CASSVSGGSSYEQYF; j_call: TRBJ2-7; v_call: TRBV5-1; d_call: TRBD2
cdr3_aa: CASKDQQNTGELFF; j_call: TRBJ2-2; v_call: TRBV19; d_call: -
cdr3_aa: CASSPGGSSSYEQYF; j_call: TRBJ2-7; v_call: TRBV7-8; d_call: TRBD2
cdr3_aa: CASSDRDRGRIPYGYTF; j_call: TRBJ1-2; v_call: TRBV6-1; d_call: TRBD1
cdr3_aa: CASMGLEREKLFF; j_call: TRBJ1-4; v_call: TRBV19; d_call: -
cdr3_aa: CASSGQSSPYNEQFF; j_call: TRBJ2-1; v_call: TRBV12-3/TRBV12-4; d_call: -
cdr3_aa: CSAPLGDYGYTF; j_call: TRBJ1-2; v_call: TRBV20-1; d_call: -
cdr3_aa: CAIRDRGQETQYF; j_call: TRBJ2-5; v_call: TRBV10-3; d_call: TRBD1
cdr3_aa: CSARQGHEQYF; j_call: TRBJ2-7; v_call: TRBV20-1; d_call: -
cdr3_aa: CSVGAGGPNAEAFF; j_call: TRBJ1-1; v_call: TRBV29-1; d_call: -
cdr3_aa: CASSEAGNTIYF; j_call: TRBJ1-3; v_call: TRBV2; d_call: -
cdr3_aa: CSARDQDGRGELFF; j_call: TRBJ2-2; v_call: TRBV20-1; d_call: -
cdr3_aa: CASSQHRELGSPLHF; j_call: TRBJ1-6; v_call: TRBV3-1; d_call: -
cdr3_aa: CASSRLLGEQFF; j_call: TRBJ2-1; v_call: TRBV2; d_call: -
cdr3_aa: CASSPAVLNGYTF; j_call: TRBJ1-2; v_call: TRBV12-3/TRBV12-4; d_call: -
cdr3_aa: CASSFGTGGRRLGGEQYF; j_call: TRBJ2-7; v_call: TRBV12-3/TRBV12-4; d_call: TRBD1
cdr3_aa: CASRKEQGIFEKLFF; j_call: TRBJ1-4; v_call: TRBV2; d_call: -
cdr3_aa: CASSYTTGDSYEQYF; j_call: TRBJ2-7; v_call: TRBV6-2/TRBV6-3; d_call: TRBD1
cdr3_aa: CASSQDVTAFGTQYF; j_call: -; v_call: TRBV4-1; d_call: -
cdr3_aa: CSALGDTNQPQHF; j_call: TRBJ1-5; v_call: TRBV20-1; d_call: -
cdr3_aa: CASTGGGEKLFF; j_call: TRBJ1-4; v_call: TRBV2; d_call: -
cdr3_aa: CASSLGQDGNQPQHF; j_call: TRBJ1-5; v_call: TRBV6-1; d_call: TRBD1
cdr3_aa: CASSARTGYSSRTEAFF; j_call: TRBJ1-1; v_call: TRBV3-1; d_call: TRBD1
cdr3_aa: CASRLYLDQPQHF; j_call: TRBJ1-5; v_call: TRBV2; d_call: -
cdr3_aa: CAIRGSWDEQFF; j_call: TRBJ2-1; v_call: TRBV2; d_call: -
cdr3_aa: CASSLGILTVGEAFF; j_call: TRBJ1-1; v_call: TRBV12-3/TRBV12-4; d_call: -
cdr3_aa: CAIGAWEGGNQPQHF; j_call: TRBJ1-5; v_call: TRBV10-3; d_call: -
cdr3_aa: CASSMGLGPYEQYF; j_call: TRBJ2-7; v_call: TRBV19; d_call: -
cdr3_aa: CASSAGTGDEQYF; j_call: TRBJ2-7; v_call: TRBV18; d_call: TRBD1
cdr3_aa: CASSPLGGEGEKLFF; j_call: TRBJ1-4; v_call: TRBV9; d_call: -
cdr3_aa: CASSSRTGPLNQPQHF; j_call: TRBJ1-5; v_call: TRBV6-1; d_call: TRBD1
cdr3_aa: CASSLTGTKSYEQYF; j_call: TRBJ2-7; v_call: TRBV11-2; d_call: -
cdr3_aa: CASSPQGFDGYTF; j_call: TRBJ1-2; v_call: TRBV18; d_call: -
cdr3_aa: CASSDTPRAGASYNEQFF; j_call: TRBJ2-1; v_call: TRBV9; d_call: -